One sample yielded the 26 T cell receptor beta chains listed below, sequenced in a study of shared clonotypes between healthy human individuals. Sequencing used immunoSEQ multiplex PCR; TCRdb keeps in-frame clones, though not all of them. The table records 1.4 million or so clones, 97% to 99% of them present only once. Sequencing used naive CD4+ T cells sorted from blood. Subset in this sample: CD45RA+ positively selected. These receptors were collected from a man aged 25-45 years in good health.

The V call is TRBV5-1, the J call TRBJ2-4, with D unresolved. The CDR3 contains 16 residues. Between the trimmed V and J ends, which lost 0 bases and 0 bases, there was a span of 10 bases. Per germline, CDR1 SGHRS and CDR2 YFSETQ. The CDR3 region has the DNA TGCGCCAGCAGCTTGGGAACAACGCTAGCCAAAAACATTCAGTACTTC. This gives the protein CASSLGTTLAKNIQYF.

The chain employs TRBV18 and TRBJ1-4, with a tentative D call TRBD1 (5 bases). Trimming cost V 8 bases and J 6 bases, with 10 bases left between them. The CDR3 extends over 12 amino acids. CDR1 and CDR2 from the germline V gene are KGHSH and LQKENI. The DNA for the CDR3 is TGTGCCAGCGGTCCGGGACATGAAAAACTGTTTTTT. Protein product: CASGPGHEKLFF.

The V call is TRBV19, the J call TRBJ1-1, with 12 positions matching TRBD1. The J segment lost 5 bases and the V segment lost 7 bases, leaving 8 bases of the junction unmatched. The CDR3 contains 15 residues. Germline V gene lookup returns CDR1 LNHDA and CDR2 SQIVND (reference sequence). The CDR3, as DNA: TGTGCCAGTATCAGGGACAGGGGGCGCCGTACTGAAGCTTTCTTT. It translates to CASIRDRGRRTEAFF.

This chain links TRBV6-6 with TRBJ2-5; 10 bases are a match to TRBD1. The CDR3 consists of 16 residues. The V gene end was trimmed by 0 bases and the J gene end by 2 bases; junction bases not matched to a gene: 3. Germline V gene data show CDR1 as MNHNY and CDR2 as SVGAGI (reference sequence). The CDR3 DNA reads as TGTGCCAGCAGTTACTCCGGGACAGGGGCACAAGAGACCCAGTACTTC. Translated: CASSYSGTGAQETQYF.

Comments on this clone: Other DNA sequences within the sample encode an identical CDR3. The chain combines TRBV18 with TRBJ2-4; D not resolved. This CDR3 is built from 13 residues. Germline V gives CDR1 KGHSH, CDR2 LQKENI. V was clipped by 2 bases and J by 0 bases, with 2 bases between them. CDR3 residues: CASSPLAKNIQYF. The CDR3 nucleotides read TGTGCCAGCTCACCATTAGCCAAAAACATTCAGTACTTC.

Concerning this clone: In the same sample, other DNA sequences code for this CDR3. The chain uses TRBV5-1 and TRBJ2-7; D gene ambiguous. This CDR3 has 13 residues. The germline V gene encodes CDR1 SGHRS and CDR2 YFSETQ. V was pared by 4 bases and J by 0 bases, with 8 bases between. CDR3 sequence reads: CASSPTGSYEQYF. The CDR3 DNA reads as TGCGCCAGCAGCCCAACGGGCTCCTACGAGCAGTACTTC.

As DNA, the CDR3 is TGTGCCAGCAGTTCTCTCGATGTAGGCTCCTACAATGAGCAGTTCTTC. Translated, it gives CASSSLDVGSYNEQFF. This chain joins TRBV28 and TRBJ2-1; D not certain. With 4 bases removed from V and 0 bases from J, the gap between germline ends came to 13 bases. The CDR3 contains 16 residues. The V gene's germline CDR1 is MDHEN and CDR2 SYDVKM.

This rearrangement joins TRBV19 to TRBJ1-2; D unclear. Trimming stripped 3 bases from V and 1 base from J, with 6 bases between. The CDR3 has 13 residues. Germline V gene sequence: CDR1 LNHDA, CDR2 SQIVND (reference sequence). CDR3 residues: CASSIIGNYGYTF. CDR3 nucleotides: TGTGCCAGTAGTATTATCGGTAACTATGGCTACACCTTC.

The chain joins TRBV6-1 to TRBJ2-4, with TRBD2 as a possible D gene (5 bases). CDR1 and CDR2 (germline): MNHNS, SASEGT. The CDR3 totals 13 residues. Between the trimmed V and J ends, which lost 7 bases and 8 bases, there was a span of 15 bases. The CDR3 DNA is TGTGCCAGCAACCCCGGACCCGGGGACATTCAGTACTTC. The encoded protein is CASNPGPGDIQYF.

In nucleotides, the CDR3 is TGTGCCAGCACAAAGAAAAGGCTAGGTGGTCTGAACACTGAAGCTTTCTTT. Translation: CASTKKRLGGLNTEAFF. The rearrangement uses TRBV5-5 and TRBJ1-1; D not certain. Germline V CDR1 and CDR2: SGHKS, YYEKEE (reference sequence). V lost 6 bases, J lost 0 bases, and 21 bases lay in between. There are 17 residues in the CDR3.

This sequence joins TRBV29-1 and TRBJ2-5; 14 bases align to TRBD2. J lost 5 bases, V lost 8 bases, and 7 bases had no gene match. CDR1 is SQVTM, CDR2 ANQGSEA, per germline. This CDR3 is 14 amino acids long. The CDR3 nucleotides read TGCAGCACCGCCGGGACTAGCGGGAGCGAGACCCAGTACTTC. Translating gives CSTAGTSGSETQYF.

The chain carries TRBV6-5 and TRBJ1-2, with 7 bases fitting TRBD1. Germline CDR1 is MNHEY and CDR2 is SVGAGI. The CDR3 spans 15 residues. V gave up 5 bases and J gave up 8 bases; unmatched junction bases: 14. DNA of the CDR3: TGTGCCAGCAGTAGGGGGCAGCCGTCCGTTTACGGCTACACCTTC. It yields the protein CASSRGQPSVYGYTF.

In its sample, this clone was seen once. This chain's CDR3 is CASRGQGYYEQYF. CDR3 DNA sequence: TGTGCCAGCAGGGGACAGGGATACTACGAGCAGTACTTC. The chain joins TRBV6-5 to TRBJ2-7; 9 bases align to TRBD1. The CDR3 is 13 residues long. In germline, CDR1 is MNHEY, CDR2 SVGAGI. The V segment lost 6 bases and the J segment 3 bases; nucleotides outside the gene matches: 3.

The V and J genes are TRBV5-1 and TRBJ2-7; 13 bases map to TRBD2. Trimming at V came to 1 base and at J to 2 bases, leaving 3 bases not matched to a gene. This CDR3 spans 16 amino acids. Germline V gene data show CDR1 as SGHRS and CDR2 as YFSETQ. The CDR3 protein is CASSLPLAGGAYEQYF. The CDR3 DNA reads as TGCGCCAGCAGCTTGCCACTAGCGGGAGGGGCCTACGAGCAGTACTTC.

The chain employs TRBV10-1 and TRBJ2-7, with 7 bases that match TRBD2. The germline V gene encodes CDR1 WNHNN and CDR2 SYGVQD (reference sequence). The CDR3 runs 13 residues. With 5 bases clipped from V and 5 bases from J, the junction kept 6 bases outside the gene matches. Here the CDR3 DNA reads TGCGCCAGCAGTAGAGCGGGAAAGGACGAGCAGTACTTC. This sequence encodes CASSRAGKDEQYF.

The V and J genes are TRBV6-9 and TRBJ1-3, with 12 bases fitting TRBD1. The V segment lost 3 bases and the J segment 0 bases; nucleotides outside the gene matches: 12. CDR1 MNHGY and CDR2 SVAAGI come from the germline V gene. The CDR3 is made up of 20 amino acids. The CDR3 sequence is CASSYAAGTGGPVSGNTIYF. The CDR3 nucleotides are TGTGCCAGCAGTTACGCAGCCGGGACAGGGGGCCCCGTCTCTGGAAACACCATATATTTT.

The chain links TRBV19 to TRBJ2-1; D may match TRBD1 or TRBD2 (5 bases each). The V gene lost 5 bases and the J gene lost 6 bases, with 20 bases spanning the gap. Germline CDR1 is LNHDA and CDR2 is SQIVND (reference sequence). This CDR3 region has 16 residues. Here the CDR3 DNA reads TGTGCCAGTAGTCCAAACCCGGGACCGACAGCCAATGAGCAGTTCTTC. Translation gives CASSPNPGPTANEQFF.

CDR3 nucleotides: TGTGCCAGCAGTTTTGCTGGGAGCTCCTACAATGAGCAGTTCTTC. Amino acid sequence: CASSFAGSSYNEQFF. This chain uses TRBV27 with TRBJ2-1; D possibly corresponds to TRBD2 (5 bases). The CDR3 runs 15 residues. Trimming removed 3 bases at V and 0 bases at J, with 9 bases between. Germline CDR1 MNHEY, CDR2 SMNVEV (reference sequence).

CDR3 DNA: TGTGCCTGGACTGTACAATGGGGCACAGATACGCAGTATTTT. It translates to CAWTVQWGTDTQYF. The chain couples TRBV30 to TRBJ2-3; D is undetermined. CDR1 is GTSNPN and CDR2 is SVGIG in the germline V gene (reference sequence). V lost 4 bases to trimming and J lost 1 base, with 12 bases between them. This CDR3 has 14 amino acids.

The V gene is TRBV11-2, the J gene TRBJ2-3, with D hard to call. This CDR3 comprises 13 residues. CDR1 is SGHAT, CDR2 FQNNGV, per germline. Trimming took 3 bases from V and 2 from J, leaving 6 bases between them. The CDR3 sequence: CASSFYPTDTQYF. The CDR3 DNA follows: TGTGCCAGCAGCTTCTACCCCACAGATACGCAGTATTTT.

The rearrangement links TRBV9 to TRBJ2-1; 13 nucleotides match TRBD2. The V gene end was trimmed by 2 bases and the J gene end by 7 bases; junction bases not matched to a gene: 9. This CDR3 contains 17 residues. Looked up from germline, CDR1 is SGDLS and CDR2 is YYNGEE. The DNA of the CDR3 is TGTGCCAGCAGCGTGTCACTAGCGGGAGGGCCTTTGAATGAGCAGTTCTTC. Protein product: CASSVSLAGGPLNEQFF.

The CDR3 DNA sequence: TGTGCCAGCAGTGACCTAGCGGGAGGTAAGAATGAGCAGTTCTTC. Its protein product is CASSDLAGGKNEQFF. This chain joins TRBV6-7 and TRBJ2-1, with TRBD2 matching 11 bases. TRBV6-7 is marked as an open reading frame, function uncertain. This CDR3 comprises 15 residues. V gave up 5 bases and J gave up 7 bases; unmatched junction bases: 7.

This chain joins TRBV9 and TRBJ2-1; 7 bases line up with TRBD2. The CDR3 length is 17 residues. In germline, CDR1 is SGDLS, CDR2 YYNGEE. J lost 4 bases, V lost 4 bases, and 14 bases had no gene match. The CDR3 reads CASSTRVRAGTYNEQFF. The CDR3 DNA sequence: TGTGCCAGCAGCACCCGAGTAAGAGCGGGAACATACAATGAGCAGTTCTTC.

The chain has TRBV18 and TRBJ1-2, with 7 bases that match TRBD1. The CDR3 is made up of 15 amino acids. The germline gives CDR1 KGHSH, CDR2 LQKENI. V gave up 3 bases and J gave up 2 bases; unmatched junction bases: 6. The CDR3 bases are TGTGCCAGCTCACCCGGGACAGTGTACAACTATGGCTACACCTTC. Translating it yields CASSPGTVYNYGYTF.

DNA for the CDR3: TGCGCCAGCAGCTTGGGGGGTCCCGGGGAATTCTACGAGCAGTACTTC. Protein product: CASSLGGPGEFYEQYF. The V gene is TRBV5-1, the J gene TRBJ2-7; perhaps TRBD2 as D (5 bases). Trimming took 0 bases from V and 3 from J, leaving 16 bases between them. Germline CDR1 reads SGHRS; CDR2 reads YFSETQ. The CDR3 has 16 amino acids.

The chain couples TRBV5-1 to TRBJ2-5; D assignment may be TRBD1 or TRBD2 (5 bases each). This CDR3 spans 15 amino acids. The V and J ends lost 4 bases and 3 bases respectively, with 16 bases between them. Germline V gives CDR1 SGHRS, CDR2 YFSETQ. The chain's CDR3 is CASSSTGTEEETQYF. In nucleotides, the CDR3 is TGCGCCAGCAGCAGCACCGGGACGGAGGAAGAGACCCAGTACTTC.